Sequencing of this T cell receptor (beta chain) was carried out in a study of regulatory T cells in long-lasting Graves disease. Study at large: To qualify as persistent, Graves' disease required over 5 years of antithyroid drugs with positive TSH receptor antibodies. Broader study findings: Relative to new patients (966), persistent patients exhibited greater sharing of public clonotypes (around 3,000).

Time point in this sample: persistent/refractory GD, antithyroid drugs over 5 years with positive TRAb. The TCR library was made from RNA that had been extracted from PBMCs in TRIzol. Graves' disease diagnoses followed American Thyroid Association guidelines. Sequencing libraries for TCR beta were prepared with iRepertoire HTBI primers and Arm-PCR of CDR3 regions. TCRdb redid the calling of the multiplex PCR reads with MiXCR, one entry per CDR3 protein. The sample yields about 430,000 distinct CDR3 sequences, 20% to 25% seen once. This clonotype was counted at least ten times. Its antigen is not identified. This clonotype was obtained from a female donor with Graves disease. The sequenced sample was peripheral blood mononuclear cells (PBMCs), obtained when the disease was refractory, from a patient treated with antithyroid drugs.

CDR3 bases: TGTGCCAGCAGTGAGTGGCGCCAGAAACAAGAGACCCAGTACTTC. It is translated as CASSEWRQKQETQYF. This chain links TRBV7-8 with TRBJ2-5; D is ambiguous. The CDR3 consists of 15 residues. Germline assignment: CDR1 SGHVS and CDR2 FQNEAQ. Trimming took 6 bases from V and 2 from J, leaving 16 bases between them.